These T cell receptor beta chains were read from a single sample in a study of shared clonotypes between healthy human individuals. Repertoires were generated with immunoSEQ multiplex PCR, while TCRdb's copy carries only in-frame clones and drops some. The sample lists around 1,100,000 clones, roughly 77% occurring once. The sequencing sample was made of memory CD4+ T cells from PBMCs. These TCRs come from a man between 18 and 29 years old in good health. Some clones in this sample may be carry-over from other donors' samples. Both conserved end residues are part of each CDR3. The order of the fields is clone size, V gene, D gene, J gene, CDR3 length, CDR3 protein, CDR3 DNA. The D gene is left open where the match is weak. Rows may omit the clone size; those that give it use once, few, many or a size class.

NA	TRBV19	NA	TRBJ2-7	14	CASSMGQPSYEQYF	TGTGCCAGTAGTATGGGTCAGCCTTCCTACGAGCAGTACTTC
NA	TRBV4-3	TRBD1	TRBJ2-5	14	CASSQGDRGETQYF	TGCGCCAGCAGCCAAGGGGACAGGGGCGAGACCCAGTACTTC
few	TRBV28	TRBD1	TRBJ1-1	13	CAILRDRNTEAFF	TGTGCCATTCTTAGGGACAGGAACACTGAAGCTTTCTTT
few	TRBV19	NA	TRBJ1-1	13	CASSTRDIFLGFF	TGTGCCAGTAGTACCCGGGACATTTTTCTGGGTTTCTTT
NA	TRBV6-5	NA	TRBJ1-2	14	CASSYSAGTGVGTF	TGTGCCAGCAGTTACTCAGCAGGGACCGGGGTTGGCACCTTC
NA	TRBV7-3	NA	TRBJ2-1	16	CASSLGVMASYNEQFF	TGTGCCAGCAGCTTAGGGGTAATGGCCTCCTACAATGAGCAGTTCTTC
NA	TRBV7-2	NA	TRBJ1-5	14	CASSPTQSNQPQHF	TGTGCCAGCTCCCCGACCCAGAGCAATCAGCCCCAGCATTTT
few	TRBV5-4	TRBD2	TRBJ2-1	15	CASSQLAGGSNEQFF	TGTGCCAGCAGCCAGCTAGCGGGAGGATCCAATGAGCAGTTCTTC
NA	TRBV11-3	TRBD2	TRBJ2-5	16	CASSLSASGRDETQYF	TGTGCCAGCAGCTTATCGGCTAGCGGGAGAGATGAGACCCAGTACTTC
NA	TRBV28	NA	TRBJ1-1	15	CASSRIAGANIAAFF	TGTGCCAGCAGTCGGATCGCGGGGGCGAATATCGCGGCTTTCTTT
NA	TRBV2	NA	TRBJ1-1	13	CASSPEGNTEAFF	TGTGCCAGCAGTCCGGAGGGGAACACTGAAGCTTTCTTT
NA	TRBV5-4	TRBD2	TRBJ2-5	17	CASSSLAGGPKEETQYF	TGTGCCAGCAGCTCCCTAGCGGGAGGGCCTAAGGAAGAGACCCAGTACTTC
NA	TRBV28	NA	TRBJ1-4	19	CASSSLFGGTFITNEKLFF	TGTGCCAGCAGTTCCCTCTTTGGGGGCACGTTTATAACTAATGAAAAACTGTTTTTT
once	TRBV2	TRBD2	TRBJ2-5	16	CASSKGLAGAQETQYF	TGTGCCAGCAGCAAGGGTCTAGCGGGAGCCCAAGAGACCCAGTACTTC
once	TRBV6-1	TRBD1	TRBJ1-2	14	CASRTTQGDYGYTF	TGTGCCAGCAGGACCACTCAGGGGGACTATGGCTACACCTTC
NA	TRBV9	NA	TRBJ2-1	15	CASSVGQGSAGEQFF	TGTGCCAGCAGCGTAGGTCAGGGCTCCGCCGGTGAGCAGTTCTTC
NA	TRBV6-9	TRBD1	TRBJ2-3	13	CAKKTGLRDTQYF	TGTGCCAAGAAGACAGGGCTTAGAGATACGCAGTATTTT
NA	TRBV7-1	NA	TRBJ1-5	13	CASSWDTNQPQHF	TGTGCCAGCAGCTGGGATACCAATCAGCCCCAGCATTTT
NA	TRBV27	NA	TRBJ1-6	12	CASSFVNSPLHF	TGTGCCAGCAGTTTTGTCAATTCACCCCTCCACTTT
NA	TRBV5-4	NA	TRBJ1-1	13	CASSRTAYTEAFF	TGTGCCAGCAGCCGGACAGCTTACACTGAAGCTTTCTTT
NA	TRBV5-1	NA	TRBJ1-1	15	CASSLASPGGTEAFF	TGCGCCAGCAGCTTGGCGTCCCCTGGGGGGACTGAAGCTTTCTTT
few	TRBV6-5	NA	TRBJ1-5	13	CASSYSGDQPQHF	TGTGCCAGCAGTTACTCGGGGGATCAGCCCCAGCATTTT
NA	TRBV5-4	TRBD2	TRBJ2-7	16	CASSMPPGLAGVEQYF	TGTGCCAGCAGCATGCCCCCGGGACTAGCGGGCGTTGAGCAGTACTTC
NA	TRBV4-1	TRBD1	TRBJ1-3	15	CASSYSGTEGNTIYF	TGCGCCAGCAGCTATTCCGGGACAGAGGGAAACACCATATATTTT
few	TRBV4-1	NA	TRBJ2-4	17	CASSQPTVREAKNIQYF	TGCGCCAGCAGCCAACCAACGGTCCGCGAAGCCAAAAACATTCAGTACTTC
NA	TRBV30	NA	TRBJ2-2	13	CAWSLGADGELFF	TGTGCCTGGAGTCTTGGGGCTGACGGGGAGCTGTTTTTT
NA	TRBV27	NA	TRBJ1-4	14	CASSLSGGGEKLFF	TGTGCCAGCAGTTTATCGGGGGGCGGTGAAAAACTGTTTTTT
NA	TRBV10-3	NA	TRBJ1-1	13	CAISLTGNTEAFF	TGTGCCATCAGCCTGACAGGGAACACTGAAGCTTTCTTT
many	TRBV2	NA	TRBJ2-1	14	CASNTVGPYNEQFF	TGTGCCAGCAACACGGTGGGACCGTACAATGAGCAGTTCTTC
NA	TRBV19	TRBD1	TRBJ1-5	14	CASNSGQGYQPQHF	TGTGCCAGTAATTCCGGACAGGGCTATCAGCCCCAGCATTTT
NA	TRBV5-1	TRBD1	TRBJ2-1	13	CASSYYRGTEQFF	TGCGCCAGCAGCTATTACAGGGGCACTGAGCAGTTCTTC
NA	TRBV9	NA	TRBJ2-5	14	CASSVGGAQETQYF	TGTGCCAGCAGCGTAGGGGGGGCCCAAGAGACCCAGTACTTC
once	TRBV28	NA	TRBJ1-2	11	CASSLNMGYTF	TGTGCCAGCAGTCTCAACATGGGCTACACCTTC
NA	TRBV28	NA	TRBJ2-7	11	CASTGNYEQYF	TGTGCCAGCACAGGGAACTACGAGCAGTACTTC
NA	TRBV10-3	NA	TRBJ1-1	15	CAISEYRDKDTEAFF	TGTGCCATCAGTGAGTACAGGGACAAGGACACTGAAGCTTTCTTT
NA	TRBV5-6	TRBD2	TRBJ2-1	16	CASSLGRGLGDNEQFF	TGTGCCAGCAGCCTAGGTAGAGGACTAGGCGACAATGAGCAGTTCTTC
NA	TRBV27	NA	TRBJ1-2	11	CASTGGDGYTF	TGTGCCAGCACGGGGGGGGATGGCTACACCTTC
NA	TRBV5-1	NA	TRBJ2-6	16	CASSLGQTSGANVLTF	TGCGCCAGCAGCTTGGGACAGACCTCTGGGGCCAACGTCCTGACTTTC
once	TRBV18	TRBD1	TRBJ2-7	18	CASSPPGSTDRAIYEQYF	TGTGCCAGCTCACCACCGGGATCGACGGACAGGGCAATCTACGAGCAGTACTTC
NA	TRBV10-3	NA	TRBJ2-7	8	CAIKKQYF	TGTGCCATCAAGAAGCAGTACTTC
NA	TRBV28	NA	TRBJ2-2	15	CASSPQAGLAGELFF	TGTGCCAGCAGTCCCCAGGCGGGGCTGGCCGGGGAGCTGTTTTTT
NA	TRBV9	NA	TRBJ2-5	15	CASSVDPVHQETQYF	TGTGCCAGCAGCGTAGACCCGGTACATCAAGAGACCCAGTACTTC
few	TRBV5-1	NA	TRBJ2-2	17	CASSLVLYRADTGELFF	TGCGCCAGCAGCTTGGTCTTATACAGGGCGGACACCGGGGAGCTGTTTTTT
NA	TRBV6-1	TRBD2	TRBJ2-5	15	CASSAAGTFQETQYF	TGTGCCAGCAGTGCAGCGGGAACCTTCCAAGAGACCCAGTACTTC
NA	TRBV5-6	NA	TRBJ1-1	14	CASSLFVSGAEAFF	TGTGCCAGCAGCTTGTTTGTAAGTGGTGCTGAAGCTTTCTTT
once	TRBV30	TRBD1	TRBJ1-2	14	CAWTKQGVFYGYTF	TGTGCCTGGACGAAACAGGGGGTTTTCTATGGCTACACCTTC
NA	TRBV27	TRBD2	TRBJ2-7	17	CASSLRPGGTLTYEQYF	TGTGCCAGCAGTTTACGCCCCGGGGGGACCCTTACCTACGAGCAGTACTTC
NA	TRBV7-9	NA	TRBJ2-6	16	CASSSLDSSGANVLTF	TGTGCCAGCAGCTCGCTGGACAGCTCTGGGGCCAACGTCCTGACTTTC
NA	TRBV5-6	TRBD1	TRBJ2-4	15	CASSAKDRVENIQYF	TGTGCCAGCAGCGCTAAAGACAGGGTGGAAAACATTCAGTACTTC
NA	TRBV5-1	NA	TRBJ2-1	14	CASSFPLADNEQFF	TGCGCCAGCAGCTTTCCTCTAGCCGACAATGAGCAGTTCTTC
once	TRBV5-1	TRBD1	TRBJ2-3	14	CASSPGTGVDTQYF	TGCGCCAGCAGCCCCGGGACAGGGGTGGATACGCAGTATTTT
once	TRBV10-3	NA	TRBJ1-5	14	CAIKGQGRDQPQHF	TGTGCCATCAAGGGGCAGGGAAGGGATCAGCCCCAGCATTTT
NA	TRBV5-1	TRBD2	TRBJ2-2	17	CASGGLAGGHRARELFF	TGCGCCTCAGGGGGACTAGCGGGAGGCCATAGGGCCCGGGAGCTGTTTTTT
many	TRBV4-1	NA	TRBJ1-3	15	CASSQDREAGNTIYF	TGCGCCAGCAGCCAAGACAGGGAAGCTGGAAACACCATATATTTT
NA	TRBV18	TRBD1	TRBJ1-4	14	CASSRQGLSEKLFF	TGTGCCAGCTCTCGACAGGGGTTGAGTGAAAAACTGTTTTTT
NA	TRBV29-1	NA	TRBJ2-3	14	CSVEVPGLLHTQYF	TGCAGCGTTGAGGTCCCGGGCCTGCTCCATACGCAGTATTTT
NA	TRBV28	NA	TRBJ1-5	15	CASLYRELGNQPQHF	TGTGCCAGCCTTTACAGGGAATTGGGCAATCAGCCCCAGCATTTT
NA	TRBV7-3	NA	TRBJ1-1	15	CASSLSGGMNTEAFF	TGTGCCAGCAGCTTAAGTGGGGGTATGAACACTGAAGCTTTCTTT
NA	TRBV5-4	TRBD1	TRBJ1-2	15	CASSPRQGSLKGYTF	TGTGCCAGCAGCCCCAGACAGGGAAGTCTGAAAGGCTACACCTTC
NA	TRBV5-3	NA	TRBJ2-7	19	CARSLADPFWGSSSYEQYF	TGTGCCAGAAGCTTGGCTGACCCGTTTTGGGGCAGCAGCTCCTACGAGCAGTACTTC